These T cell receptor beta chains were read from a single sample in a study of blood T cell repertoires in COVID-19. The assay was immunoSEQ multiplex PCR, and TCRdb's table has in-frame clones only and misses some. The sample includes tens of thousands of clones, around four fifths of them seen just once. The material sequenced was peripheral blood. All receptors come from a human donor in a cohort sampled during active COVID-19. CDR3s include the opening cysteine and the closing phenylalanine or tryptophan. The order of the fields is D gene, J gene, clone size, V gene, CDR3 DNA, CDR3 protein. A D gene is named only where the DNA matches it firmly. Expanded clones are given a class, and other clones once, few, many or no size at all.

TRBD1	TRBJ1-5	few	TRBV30	TGTGCCTGGAGTGATCGACAGGGTGTAAGGCCCCAGCATTTT	CAWSDRQGVRPQHF
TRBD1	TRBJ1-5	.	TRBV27	TGTGCCAGCAGTCTTGAGGGCAGGGGGAGGAATCAGCCCCAGCATTTT	CASSLEGRGRNQPQHF
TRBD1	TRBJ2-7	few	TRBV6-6	TGTGCCAGCAGTAACGGACAGGGAGCAACCTTACGCGAGCAGTACTTC	CASSNGQGATLREQYF
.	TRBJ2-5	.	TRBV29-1	TGCAGCGTTGATAAGGGGCAGGGGGCAGCTAGCGGCGAGACCCAGTACTTC	CSVDKGQGAASGETQYF
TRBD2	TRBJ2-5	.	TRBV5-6	TGTGCCAGCAGCTTATATCCGGGACTAGCGGGGGGGGAAGAGACCCAGTACTTC	CASSLYPGLAGGEETQYF
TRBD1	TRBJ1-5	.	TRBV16	TGTGCCAGCGGACAGGGTAGCAATCAGCCCCAGCATTTT	CASGQGSNQPQHF
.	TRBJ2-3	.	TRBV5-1	TGCGCCAGCAGCCCTTTTGGACAGCTTAGCACAGATACGCAGTATTTT	CASSPFGQLSTDTQYF
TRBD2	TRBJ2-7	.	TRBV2	TGTGCCAGCAGCGAAGGGACTAGCGGGAGGCATCACTCCTACGAGCAGTACTTC	CASSEGTSGRHHSYEQYF
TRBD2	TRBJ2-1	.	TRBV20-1	TGCAGTGCTAGTAAGACTAGCGGCACCCGCTACAATGAGCAGTTCTTC	CSASKTSGTRYNEQFF
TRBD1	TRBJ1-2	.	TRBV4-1	TGCGCCAGCAGCCAAGTAGAGGGACAGGCCTACTATGGCTACACCTTC	CASSQVEGQAYYGYTF
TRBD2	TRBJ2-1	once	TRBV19	TGTGCCAGTACTCCAGCGGGGGGAAGCAATGAGCAGTTCTTC	CASTPAGGSNEQFF
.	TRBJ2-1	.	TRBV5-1	TGCGCCAGCAGAGAACAGGGCCCTGACAATGAGCAGTTCTTC	CASREQGPDNEQFF
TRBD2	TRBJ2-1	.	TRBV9	TGTGCCAGCAGCGCCACTAGCGCGGTAGGCAATGAGCAGTTCTTC	CASSATSAVGNEQFF
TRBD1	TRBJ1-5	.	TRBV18	TGTGCCAGCTCACCCGGACAGGTGGGTCAGCCCCAGCATTTT	CASSPGQVGQPQHF
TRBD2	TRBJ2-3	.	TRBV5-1	TGCGCCAGCAGCTTTAGCGGGGGATCTCAAGATACGCAGTATTTT	CASSFSGGSQDTQYF
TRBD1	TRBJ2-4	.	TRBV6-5	TGTGCCAGCAGGCAACCAGGGGGCGGAAACATTCAGTACTTC	CASRQPGGGNIQYF
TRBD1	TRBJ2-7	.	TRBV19	TGTGCCAGTAGTACCGCCGGGACAGGGTCCAACGAGCAGTACTTC	CASSTAGTGSNEQYF
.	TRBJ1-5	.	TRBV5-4	TGTGCCAGCAGCATGGACAATAGCAATCAGCCCCAGCATTTT	CASSMDNSNQPQHF
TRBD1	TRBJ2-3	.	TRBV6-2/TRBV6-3	TGTGCCAGCAGTTACGAGGGAGACAGGGTCACAGATACGCAGTATTTT	CASSYEGDRVTDTQYF
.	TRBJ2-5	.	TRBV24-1	TGTGCCACCAGTGATAACAGGCGAGTCCAAGAGACCCAGTACTTC	CATSDNRRVQETQYF
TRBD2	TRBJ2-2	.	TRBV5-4	TGTGCCAGCAGCTTGTGGACTAGCGGGGGCACCGGGGAGCTGTTTTTT	CASSLWTSGGTGELFF
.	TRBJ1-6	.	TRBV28	TGTGCCAGCAGTTTGGGTGGGGAGGGATCACCCCTCCACTTT	CASSLGGEGSPLHF
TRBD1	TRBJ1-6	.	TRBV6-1	TGTGCCAGCAGTGAAGCACAGGGGGCCTCCTATAATTCACCCCTCCACTTT	CASSEAQGASYNSPLHF
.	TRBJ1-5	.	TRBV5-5	TGTGCCAGCAGGCAGGATTATAGCAATCAGCCCCAGCATTTT	CASRQDYSNQPQHF
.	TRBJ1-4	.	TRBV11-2	TGTGCCAGCAGCGCTGGTCAGGGGTCCGGTGAAAAACTGTTTTTT	CASSAGQGSGEKLFF
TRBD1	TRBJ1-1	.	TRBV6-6	TGTGCCAGCAGCCTGACAGGGGGCGCGAACACTGAAGCTTTCTTT	CASSLTGGANTEAFF
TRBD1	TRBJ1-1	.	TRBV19	TGTGCCAGTAGTACGGATGGTGGAACAGGGGTGAACACTGAAGCTTTCTTT	CASSTDGGTGVNTEAFF
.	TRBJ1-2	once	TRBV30	TGTGCCTGGAGTGTAACAGGGCTAGGAAACTATGGCTACACCTTC	CAWSVTGLGNYGYTF
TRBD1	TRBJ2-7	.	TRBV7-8	TGTGCCAGCAGCCCCGGGCCAGGGGGCCCCTACGAGCAGTACTTC	CASSPGPGGPYEQYF
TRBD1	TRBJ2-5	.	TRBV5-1	TGCGCCAGCAGCTTGTTTGGCACTTCAGGGGGCATGAAGACCCAGTACTTC	CASSLFGTSGGMKTQYF
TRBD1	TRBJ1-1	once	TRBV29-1	TGCAGCGTTAAGTCGGGACAGGGGGACACTGAAGCTTTCTTT	CSVKSGQGDTEAFF